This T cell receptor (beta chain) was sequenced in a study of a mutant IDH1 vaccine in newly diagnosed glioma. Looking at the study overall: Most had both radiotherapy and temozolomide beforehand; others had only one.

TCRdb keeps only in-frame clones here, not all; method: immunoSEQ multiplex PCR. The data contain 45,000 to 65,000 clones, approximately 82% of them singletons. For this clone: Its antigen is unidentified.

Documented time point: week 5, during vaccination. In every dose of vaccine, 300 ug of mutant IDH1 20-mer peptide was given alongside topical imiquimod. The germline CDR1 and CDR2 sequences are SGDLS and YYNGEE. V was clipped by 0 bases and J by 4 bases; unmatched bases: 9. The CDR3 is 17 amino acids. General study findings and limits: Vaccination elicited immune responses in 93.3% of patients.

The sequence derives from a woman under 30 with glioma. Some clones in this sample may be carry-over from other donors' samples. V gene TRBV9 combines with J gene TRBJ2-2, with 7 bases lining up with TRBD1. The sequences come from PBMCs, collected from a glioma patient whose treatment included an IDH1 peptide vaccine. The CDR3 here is CASSVAPGGSVTGELFF. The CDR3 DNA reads TGTGCCAGCAGCGTAGCCCCAGGGGGTTCGGTCACCGGGGAGCTGTTTTTT.